The T cell receptor (beta chain) under discussion was sequenced for a study of patients and donors after allogeneic stem cell transplantation. This clonotype appeared a few times. TCRdb fed the RT-PCR reads into MiXCR, producing one record per CDR3 protein. The repertoire includes about 57,000 distinct CDR3 sequences, about an eighth of them detected once, and 25% to 40% sits in the top ten. The germline CDR1 and CDR2 sequences are MNHNS and SASEGT. Deletions cut 5 bases from V and 1 base from J, with 11 bases between. The length of the CDR3 is 14 residues. The specimen was blood, either unsorted or a sorted T cell fraction (not recorded which). The chain joins TRBV6-1 to TRBJ1-2; a possible D gene is TRBD1 (5 bases). This receptor was identified in a human donor who was either an allogeneic HSCT recipient or a stem cell or donor lymphocyte infusion donor (not recorded which). It is not recorded whose cells these are; they may come from a transplant donor. CDR3 region: CASSPRASNYGYTF. The CDR3 region has the DNA TGTGCCAGCAGTCCCAGGGCGAGTAACTATGGCTACACCTTC.